A single T cell receptor (beta chain) is shown here with its context. This clonotype was found a few times. Its antigen is still unknown. Per-base quality was not reported, and no clone a single base away is much larger than it. This specimen belongs to a study (dated by TCRdb to the mid-2010s). Libraries were prepared through RT-PCR. TCRdb lists the instrument as Illumina MiSeq. TCRdb took the public reads, trimmed them with fastp at Q25, ran MiXCR for clone calling and kept in-frame beta chains. Merged by CDR3 protein, the rows form single entries marked with the most common genes and DNA. The sample table holds about 680,000 distinct CDR3 sequences, of which 13% to 15% were seen once. Roughly 3.6% of the sample goes to the ten largest clones. The specimen sequenced was memory CD4+ T cells from blood. This clonotype was sampled from a female donor in good health, serving as a healthy control.

CDR3 reads: CASSRDSLDTQYF. The DNA reads TGTGCCAGCAGCAGGGACTCATTAGATACGCAGTATTTT. Here the chain combines TRBV9 and TRBJ2-3; TRBD2 is possibly the D segment (6 matching bases). The CDR3 runs 13 amino acids, cysteine and phenylalanine included. The CDR3 DNA has 39 bases and is translated from base 1. CDR1 SGDLS and CDR2 YYNGEE are derived from the germline V gene. Trimming removed 4 bases from V and 5 bases from J, leaving 11 bases between the germline ends.